Here is one T cell receptor beta chain with its context. Its antigen is as yet unknown. A far larger clone is off by one base, so a read error is likely. The time point denotes: newly diagnosed GD, antithyroid drugs for less than 3 months. RNA from PBMCs was the source of the TCR library. These data originate in a study of regulatory T cells in long-lasting Graves disease. Points from the study as a whole: Persistent disease was characterized by preferential usage of TRBV28, TRBJ1-2 and TRBJ2-5. For persistent Graves' patients, TCR diversity was lower than for newly diagnosed ones.

This CDR3 comprises 12 residues. Germline-derived CDR1 and CDR2 are MNHEY and SVGAGI. With iRepertoire HTBI primers and Arm-PCR of CDR3 regions, TCR beta libraries were built. TCRdb re-called the multiplex PCR reads through MiXCR, storing one row per CDR3 protein. The sample lists 240,000 or so distinct CDR3 sequences, around 20% seen once, with more than 11% in the top ten. This sequence joins TRBV6-5 and TRBJ2-1, with D perhaps matching TRBD2 (5 bases). Sequencing was performed on peripheral blood mononuclear cells (PBMCs), taken at new diagnosis, from a patient treated with antithyroid drugs. The sequence came from a female donor with Graves disease. The CDR3 region is CAGRLGDNEQFF. The CDR3 DNA sequence: TGTGCCGGCAGACTGGGAGACAATGAGCAGTTCTTC.